The clone carrying this TCR beta chain occurred many times. The CDR3 has 13 residues. Germline V CDR1 and CDR2: DFQATT, SNEGSKA (reference sequence). Trimming took off 4 bases at V and 1 base at J, with 10 bases between the two ends. Through a sample-barcoded 5' primer and a J-beta primer mix, a second PCR was run for 7 to 11 cycles. Each CDR3 protein is one row after TCRdb ran MiXCR on the 5' RACE reads. The sample consists of 550,000 to 800,000 distinct CDR3 sequences, 32% of them appearing once. This sample is drawn from a study of blood T cells in healthy people across ages. This sequence joins TRBV20-1 and TRBJ1-1; D gene ambiguous. The sequenced material came from blood. The receptor's source is an elderly woman in good health. The CDR3 nucleotides read TGCAGTGCTATCCTGAGACAGAACACTGAAGCTTTCTTT. As protein: CSAILRQNTEAFF.